This T cell receptor beta chain was found in a study of T cells expressing NK-cell markers. This CDR3 has 15 amino acids. Germline V gene sequence: CDR1 LGHDT, CDR2 YNNKEL (reference sequence). UMIs accompanied the 5'RACE template switching by which TCR beta cDNA was made. TCRdb re-called the 5' RACE reads and gives one entry per CDR3 protein, without DNA. This sample contains roughly 350,000 distinct CDR3 sequences. The TCR originated in a man aged 18-69 years in good health. The sequencing sample was made of blood T cells: a sorted CD56 or NKG2C T cell subset, CD4+ or CD8+ T cells, or bulk PBMC T cells (not recorded which). J is TRBJ2-5 and V is TRBV3-1; TCRdb selects TRBD1, and the lack of DNA leaves this call unchecked. CDR3 sequence reads: CASSQRPGAQETQYF.